This T cell receptor beta chain was documented in a study of OX40 agonist ivuxolimab in advanced cancers. The study's findings and limits: The mean number of expanded clones was higher in CD8+ T cells than in CD4+.

Libraries were prepared by immunoSEQ multiplex PCR; TCRdb keeps only in-frame clonotypes and omits some of them. The table records 60,000 or so clones, roughly 86% of them present only once. V lost 5 bases and J lost 1; bases outside the gene matches: 6. CDR1 is MNHEY, CDR2 SVGAGI, per germline. The CDR3 is made up of 15 amino acids. With autoimmune disease history or systemic immunosuppression, patients were excluded. This clone has more than one count but fewer than ten. Its matching antigen is unknown. The rearrangement links TRBV6-5 to TRBJ2-7; 9 nucleotides agree with TRBD1. The starting material was CD4+ or CD8+ T cells sorted from blood, obtained in a trial of the OX40 agonist ivuxolimab. This TCR was sampled from an adult with an advanced solid tumor such as melanoma, head and neck, liver or kidney cancer. The CDR3 spells CASSTGTGTSYEQYF. CDR3 coding DNA: TGTGCCAGCAGTACCGGGACAGGGACATCCTACGAGCAGTACTTC.